This T cell receptor (beta chain) was obtained from a study of shared clonotypes between healthy human individuals. The V gene lost 3 bases and the J gene lost 2 bases, with 18 bases spanning the gap. Per germline, CDR1 SGHRS and CDR2 YFSETQ. The CDR3 extends over 16 amino acids. Naive CD8 cells, CD45RO-negative and positively selected for CCR7, excluded terminally differentiated effector memory CD45RA+ cells. TCRdb's table, derived via immunoSEQ multiplex PCR, lists solely in-frame clones and lacks some. The data show about 2.2 million clones, roughly 91% seen once. Material for sequencing was naive CD8+ T cells from PBMCs. The receptor was derived from a man between 18 and 35 years old in good health. Some clones in this sample may be carry-over from other donors' samples. The chain links TRBV5-1 to TRBJ2-7; D perhaps matches TRBD1 (7 bases). The CDR3 nucleotides read TGCGCCAGCAGCTCGGAGGGACAGCCCCTACCCTACGAGCAGTACTTC. Protein product: CASSSEGQPLPYEQYF.